This entry lists 32 T cell receptor beta chains sequenced from one sample in a study of T-cell memory formation after mild COVID-19. TCRdb used MiXCR to reprocess the 5' RACE reads, holding one entry per CDR3 protein. Of some 320,000 distinct CDR3 sequences listed, 15% are singletons. Sequencing used PBMCs or a T cell subset sorted from them (not recorded which). The receptors stem from a man between 18 and 29 years old who had mild COVID-19 (a few samples of this study predate the infection). Cell type and time point are not known.

This rearrangement joins TRBV29-1 to TRBJ2-6; D gene ambiguous. The CDR3 spans 16 residues. Germline CDR1 and CDR2: SQVTM and ANQGSEA. Trimming removed 0 bases at V and 2 bases at J, with 11 bases between. For the CDR3, the DNA is TGCAGCGTTGAAGATCGCCGCGGCCCTGGGGCCAACGTCCTGACTTTC. This encodes CSVEDRRGPGANVLTF.

The chain combines TRBV5-1 with TRBJ2-3; D is ambiguous. CDR3 length: 19 amino acids. Trimming pared 1 base from V and 2 bases from J, leaving 23 bases between. Germline V CDR1 and CDR2: SGHRS, YFSETQ. This CDR3 reads CASSLSPAGPKSNTDTQYF. CDR3 sequence (DNA): TGCGCCAGCAGCTTGAGCCCCGCAGGTCCCAAATCAAACACAGATACGCAGTATTTT.

J is TRBJ2-7 and V is TRBV6-5; perhaps TRBD2 as D (6 bases). Between the trimmed V and J ends, which lost 4 bases and 7 bases, there was a span of 14 bases. The CDR3 consists of 13 residues. Germline-derived CDR1 and CDR2 are MNHEY and SVGAGI. Here the CDR3 reads CASSSPGVREQYV. The CDR3 bases are TGTGCCAGCAGTTCGCCGGGGGTTCGGGAGCAGTACGTC.

This sequence joins TRBV6-4 and TRBJ2-2; D ambiguous. CDR1 is MRHNA and CDR2 is SNTAGT in the germline V gene. Trimming shortened V by 7 bases and J by 3 bases, and 21 bases separated the two germline ends. The CDR3 is 17 residues long. DNA for the CDR3: TGTGCCAGCACCCCCGAAGCCCCTTCCTTGGACACCGGGGAGCTGTTTTTT. The encoded protein is CASTPEAPSLDTGELFF.

This clonotype was detected a few times. The V and J genes are TRBV20-1 and TRBJ2-2, with 8 positions matching TRBD1. J lost 3 bases, V lost 5 bases, and 14 bases had no gene match. CDR3 length: 17 amino acids. The germline V gene encodes CDR1 DFQATT and CDR2 SNEGSKA (reference sequence). For the CDR3, the DNA is TGCAGTGCTTTTTCCTCACAGGGGGTTGTCGACACCGGGGAGCTGTTTTTT. Translated, it gives CSAFSSQGVVDTGELFF.

This clonotype was seen ten or more times. The chain joins TRBV6-5 to TRBJ1-1, with D perhaps TRBD1 (6 bases). The CDR3 runs to 15 residues. Trimming shortened V by 0 bases and J by 2 bases, and 10 bases separated the two germline ends. Germline V CDR1 and CDR2: MNHEY, SVGAGI. CDR3 residues: CASSYSGAQNTEAFF. In DNA, the CDR3 is TGTGCCAGCAGTTACTCGGGGGCGCAAAACACTGAAGCTTTCTTT.

This clonotype occurred a few times. The genes are TRBV12-3 or TRBV12-4 and TRBJ2-3; the D gene could be TRBD1 or TRBD2 (5 bases each). The CDR3 has 14 amino acids. V was trimmed by 2 bases and J by 5 bases, leaving 11 bases between them. The CDR3, as DNA: TGTGCCAGCAGTTTAAATGCTGGGGGAGATACGCAGTATTTT. Its protein is CASSLNAGGDTQYF.

This clonotype has at least ten counts. The rearrangement uses TRBV27 and TRBJ2-7; 8 bases fit TRBD1. The CDR3 totals 12 residues. Germline CDR1 reads MNHEY; CDR2 reads SMNVEV (reference sequence). J was trimmed by 11 bases and V by 5 bases; bases with no gene match: 8. CDR3 region: CASSHGQGTEYF. The DNA for the CDR3 is TGTGCCAGCAGTCACGGACAGGGTACCGAGTACTTC.

This clonotype was seen repeatedly, ten times or more. This chain connects TRBV4-3 to TRBJ2-7, with 7 positions matching TRBD1. V was clipped by 4 bases and J by 6 bases; unmatched bases: 6. In germline, CDR1 is LGHNA, CDR2 YSLEER. The CDR3 runs to 13 residues. CDR3 protein: CASSPISGGEQYF. In DNA, the CDR3 is TGCGCCAGCAGCCCGATCTCAGGGGGCGAGCAGTACTTC.

This chain joins TRBV6-5 and TRBJ1-2; 8 bases fit TRBD1. V lost 2 bases to trimming and J lost 4 bases; unmatched junction nucleotides: 9. This CDR3 has 16 residues. Germline V gene lookup returns CDR1 MNHEY and CDR2 SVGAGI. Here the CDR3 reads CASSYTSWTGSYGYTF. CDR3 sequence (DNA): TGTGCCAGCAGTTACACCTCCTGGACAGGGTCCTATGGCTACACCTTC.

The CDR3 coding sequence is TGTGCCTGGGGGACCGGGACAGGATACGAGCAGTACTTC. This sequence encodes CAWGTGTGYEQYF. The chain uses TRBV30 and TRBJ2-7; 8 bases line up with TRBD1. The ends lost 5 bases at V and 4 bases at J; junction bases unmatched: 7. The CDR3 covers 13 residues. Germline-derived CDR1 and CDR2 are GTSNPN and SVGIG (reference sequence).

A few counts support this clonotype. The CDR3 region is CSVLGLAGSTDTQYF. The CDR3 nucleotides are TGCAGCGTCCTAGGACTAGCGGGATCCACAGATACGCAGTATTTT. The chain is built from TRBV29-1 and TRBJ2-3, with 12 bases matching TRBD2. J lost 2 bases, V lost 6 bases, and 6 bases had no gene match. Germline V gene lookup returns CDR1 SQVTM and CDR2 ANQGSEA. The CDR3 is made up of 15 amino acids.

This clonotype has more than one count but fewer than ten. The chain links TRBV4-2 to TRBJ2-7; 10 nucleotides line up with TRBD1. Trimming removed 0 bases from V and 2 bases from J; junction bases left unmatched: 1. CDR3 length: 15 residues. The germline CDR1 and CDR2 sequences are LGHNA and YNFKEQ. As DNA, the CDR3 is TGTGCCAGCAGCCAAGATGGGACAGGGGCCTACGAGCAGTACGTC. It is translated as CASSQDGTGAYEQYV.

The rearrangement joins TRBV7-9 to TRBJ2-2; TRBD1 is a possible D gene (6 bases). Germline lookup yields CDR1 SEHNR and CDR2 FQNEAQ (reference sequence). Trimming pared 7 bases from V and 6 bases from J, leaving 15 bases between. This CDR3 is built from 14 residues. CDR3 region: CASTTPRGAGELFF. CDR3 DNA sequence: TGTGCCAGCACCACACCCAGGGGAGCCGGGGAGCTGTTTTTT.

This clonotype was seen more than once but under ten times. The gene calls are TRBV10-3 and TRBJ2-2; D call uncertain. Trimming stripped 2 bases from V and 2 bases from J, with 3 bases between. Germline V gives CDR1 ENHRY, CDR2 SYGVKD. The CDR3 spans 13 residues. The CDR3 region has the DNA TGTGCCATCAGTGAGCAAAACACCGGGGAGCTGTTTTTT. Translated, it gives CAISEQNTGELFF.

This clonotype was observed a few times. The V call is TRBV15, the J call TRBJ2-7; D tentatively fits TRBD1 or TRBD2 (5 bases each). V was clipped by 0 bases and J by 3 bases, with 12 bases between them. The CDR3 runs to 15 residues. Per the germline V gene, CDR1 is LNHNV and CDR2 is YYDKDF (reference sequence). As DNA, the CDR3 is TGTGCCACCAGCAGAGATTTCGGGGACGGCTACGAGCAGTACTTC. Amino acids: CATSRDFGDGYEQYF.

The V call is TRBV4-3, the J call TRBJ1-3; no definite D call. The CDR3 length is 15 residues. The germline V gene encodes CDR1 LGHNA and CDR2 YSLEER. V lost 1 base to trimming and J lost 0 bases, with 7 bases between them. The CDR3 nucleotides read TGCGCCAGCAGCCAAGGGGCGACCTCTGGAAACACCATATATTTT. Encoded protein: CASSQGATSGNTIYF.

V usage is TRBV7-9 and J usage is TRBJ2-1, with 7 bases fitting TRBD1. V lost 4 bases, J lost 6 bases, and 9 bases stayed unmatched. In germline, CDR1 is SEHNR, CDR2 FQNEAQ (reference sequence). The CDR3 extends over 15 amino acids. CDR3 DNA: TGTGCCAGCAGCTCCCTCGGGACAGTTTTCAATGAGCAGTTCTTC. Its protein product is CASSSLGTVFNEQFF. The full variable domain, its missing parts supplied by reference TRBV7-9 and TRBJ2-1, is DTGVSQNPRHKITKRGQNVTFRCDPISEHNRLYWYRQTLGQGPEFLTYFQNEAQLEKSRLLSDRFSAERPKGSFSTLEIQRTEQGDSAMYLCASSSLGTVFNEQFFGPGTRLTVL.

This clonotype was seen more than once but under ten times. The rearrangement joins TRBV6-2 or TRBV6-3 to TRBJ2-7; TRBD2 matches 10 bases. Germline CDR1 reads MNHEY; CDR2 reads SVGEGT. The CDR3 runs to 15 residues. J lost 3 bases, V lost 5 bases, and 7 bases had no gene match. The DNA for the CDR3 is TGTGCCAGCAGTAAACCGGGACTAGCGAACTACGAGCAGTACGTC. It encodes CASSKPGLANYEQYV.

This chain joins TRBV5-1 and TRBJ2-1; D remains unclear. The CDR3 is 15 residues long. Germline V lookup: CDR1 SGHRS, CDR2 YFSETQ. Trimming cost V 2 bases and J 5 bases, with 14 bases left between them. CDR3 bases: TGCGCCAGCAGCTTCCTTTCCGGCCTGAACAATGAGCAGTTCTTC. It specifies CASSFLSGLNNEQFF.

A few counts support this clonotype. The chain combines TRBV20-1 with TRBJ2-5; no firm D call. V gave up 1 base and J gave up 5 bases, with 11 bases separating them. The CDR3 runs to 13 residues. Germline assignment: CDR1 DFQATT and CDR2 SNEGSKA (reference sequence). The DNA of the CDR3 is TGCAGTGCTAGAGCCCCTAATCCGGAGACCCAGTACTTC. Its translation is CSARAPNPETQYF.

This clonotype came up a few times. The V call is TRBV12-3 or TRBV12-4, the J call TRBJ1-1; D uncertain. Trimming removed 2 bases from V and 8 bases from J, with 12 bases in between. The CDR3 has 13 residues. CDR3 coding DNA: TGTGCCAGCAGTTTAAGCCCCGCGAGGGAAGCTTTCTTT. It translates to CASSLSPAREAFF.

This clonotype came up many times. V usage is TRBV5-5 and J usage is TRBJ1-1; D uncertain. Germline values: CDR1 SGHKS, CDR2 YYEKEE (reference sequence). The CDR3 totals 12 residues. V gave up 8 bases and J gave up 6 bases, with 14 bases separating them. The CDR3 loop is CASDRLSAEAFF. CDR3 DNA: TGTGCCAGTGACCGGTTGTCCGCTGAAGCTTTCTTT.

This clonotype showed up just a few times. J is TRBJ1-2 and V is TRBV25-1; D unclear. Germline CDR1 and CDR2: MGHDK and SYGVNS. The CDR3 loop spans 14 amino acids. The ends were cut back, 0 bases at V and 7 bases at J, with 12 bases in the middle. The CDR3 DNA reads TGTGCCAGCAGTGAATATAGGCGCGCGGGTGGCTACACCTTC. It specifies CASSEYRRAGGYTF.

This chain connects TRBV29-1 to TRBJ1-2, with 7 bases matching TRBD1. V lost 3 bases, J lost 11 bases, and 3 bases stayed unmatched. The CDR3 contains 10 residues. Germline CDR1 SQVTM, CDR2 ANQGSEA. The CDR3 nucleotides read TGCAGCGTTGAGGGGACAGATTACACCTTC. It specifies CSVEGTDYTF.

This clonotype has just a few counts. This chain links TRBV20-1 with TRBJ2-2; 10 bases match TRBD2. This CDR3 has 14 residues. Unmatched junction bases numbered 4, after V lost 6 bases and J lost 3 bases. The V gene's germline CDR1 is DFQATT and CDR2 SNEGSKA (reference sequence). The CDR3 here is CSAWTSGDTGELFF. CDR3 nucleotide sequence: TGCAGTGCGTGGACTAGCGGTGACACCGGGGAGCTGTTTTTT.

The CDR3 spells CASSQDQIRGYSYNSPLHF. The CDR3 DNA reads TGCGCCAGCAGCCAAGATCAAATAAGGGGTTACTCCTATAATTCACCCCTCCACTTT. The rearrangement joins TRBV4-3 to TRBJ1-6; D perhaps matches TRBD1 (5 bases). CDR1 and CDR2 (germline): LGHNA, YSLEER. The V end lost 0 bases, the J end lost 0 bases, and 15 bases lay between the germline ends. This CDR3 has 19 residues.

This clonotype showed up just a few times. The chain is built from TRBV7-3 and TRBJ1-2; TRBD1 matches 7 bases. With 4 bases clipped from V and 8 bases from J, the junction kept 19 bases outside the gene matches. This CDR3 is built from 17 residues. The germline V gene encodes CDR1 SGHTA and CDR2 FQGTGA. CDR3 nucleotides: TGTGCCAGCAGCTCCACCCCCCCCTCGGACAGGCTGGAGGGCTACACCTTC. Residues: CASSSTPPSDRLEGYTF.

This clonotype was seen many times. The chain employs TRBV10-2 and TRBJ2-1; perhaps TRBD1 as D (6 bases). The V and J ends lost 11 bases and 4 bases respectively, with 15 bases between them. Germline V CDR1 and CDR2: WSHSY, SAAADI. CDR3 length: 13 residues. The CDR3 is CAVLRDNYNEQFF. CDR3 nucleotide sequence: TGCGCCGTACTCCGGGACAATTACAATGAGCAGTTCTTC.

This clonotype has just a few counts. The chain recombines TRBV10-3 with TRBJ2-7; D is uncertain. The CDR3 is made up of 13 amino acids. CDR1 ENHRY and CDR2 SYGVKD come from the germline V gene. V was trimmed by 2 bases and J by 9 bases, leaving 14 bases between them. The CDR3 loop is CAISEAGPTGQYV. Written as DNA, the CDR3 is TGTGCCATCAGTGAGGCCGGCCCTACCGGGCAGTACGTC.

The chain couples TRBV7-9 to TRBJ1-2, with a possible D match to TRBD1 (6 bases). V dropped 5 bases and J dropped 1 base, with 17 bases sitting between them. CDR1 and CDR2 (germline): SEHNR, FQNEAQ (reference sequence). There are 16 residues in the CDR3. CDR3 sequence: CASSTLRDKLNYGYTF. The CDR3 DNA sequence: TGTGCCAGCAGCACCCTCCGGGACAAGCTTAACTATGGCTACACCTTC.

This chain joins TRBV9 and TRBJ1-2; unclear D gene. Trimming pared 3 bases from V and 8 bases from J, leaving 8 bases between. CDR1 and CDR2 (germline): SGDLS, YYNGEE. The CDR3 contains 11 residues. As DNA, the CDR3 is TGTGCCAGCAGCGGTCTCCGGGGCTACACCTTC. As protein: CASSGLRGYTF.